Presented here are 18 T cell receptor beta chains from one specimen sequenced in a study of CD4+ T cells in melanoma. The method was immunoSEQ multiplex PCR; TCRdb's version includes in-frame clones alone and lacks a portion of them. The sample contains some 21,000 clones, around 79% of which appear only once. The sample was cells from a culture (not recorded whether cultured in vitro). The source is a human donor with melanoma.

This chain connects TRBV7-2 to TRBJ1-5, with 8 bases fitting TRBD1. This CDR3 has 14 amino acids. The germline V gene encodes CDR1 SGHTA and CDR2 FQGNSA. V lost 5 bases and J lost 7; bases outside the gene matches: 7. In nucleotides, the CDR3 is TGTGCCAGCAGCACCCTGTGGACAGGGCAGCCCCAGCATTTT. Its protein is CASSTLWTGQPQHF. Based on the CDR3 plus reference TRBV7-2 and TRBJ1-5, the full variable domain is GAGVSQSPSNKVTEKGKDVELRCDPISGHTALYWYRQSLGQGLEFLIYFQGNSAPDKSGLPSDRFSAERTGGSVSTLTIQRTQQEDSAVYLCASSTLWTGQPQHFGDGTRLSIL.

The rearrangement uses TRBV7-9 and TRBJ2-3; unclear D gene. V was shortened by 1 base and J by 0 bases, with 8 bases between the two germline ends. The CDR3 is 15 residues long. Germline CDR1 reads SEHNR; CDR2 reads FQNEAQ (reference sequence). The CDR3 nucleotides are TGTGCCAGCAGCTTAGGGGTTACTAGCACAGATACGCAGTATTTT. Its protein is CASSLGVTSTDTQYF.

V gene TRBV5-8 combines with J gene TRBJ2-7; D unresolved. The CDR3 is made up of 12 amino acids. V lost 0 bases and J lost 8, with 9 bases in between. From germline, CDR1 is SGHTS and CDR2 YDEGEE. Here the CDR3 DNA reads TGTGCCAGCAGCTTGGAGGGAATTAAGCAGTACTTC. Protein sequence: CASSLEGIKQYF.

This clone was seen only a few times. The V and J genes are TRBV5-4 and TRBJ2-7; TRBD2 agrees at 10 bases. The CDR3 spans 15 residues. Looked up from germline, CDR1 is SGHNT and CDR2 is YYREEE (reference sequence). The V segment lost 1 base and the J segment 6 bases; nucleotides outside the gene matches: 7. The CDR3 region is CASSLRGLAGAEQYF. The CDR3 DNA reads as TGTGCCAGCAGCTTGAGGGGGCTAGCGGGGGCCGAGCAGTACTTC.

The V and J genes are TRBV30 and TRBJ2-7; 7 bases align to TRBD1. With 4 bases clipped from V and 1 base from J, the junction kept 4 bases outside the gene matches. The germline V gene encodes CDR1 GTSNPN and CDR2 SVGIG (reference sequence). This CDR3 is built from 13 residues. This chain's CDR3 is CAWNPGQSYEQYF. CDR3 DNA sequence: TGTGCCTGGAATCCGGGACAGTCCTACGAGCAGTACTTC.

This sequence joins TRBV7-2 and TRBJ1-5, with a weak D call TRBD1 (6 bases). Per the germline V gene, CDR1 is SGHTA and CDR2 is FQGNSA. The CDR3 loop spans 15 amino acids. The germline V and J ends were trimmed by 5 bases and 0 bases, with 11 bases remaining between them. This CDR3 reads CASSPDRNSNQPQHF. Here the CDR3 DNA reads TGTGCCAGCAGCCCCGACAGGAATAGCAATCAGCCCCAGCATTTT.

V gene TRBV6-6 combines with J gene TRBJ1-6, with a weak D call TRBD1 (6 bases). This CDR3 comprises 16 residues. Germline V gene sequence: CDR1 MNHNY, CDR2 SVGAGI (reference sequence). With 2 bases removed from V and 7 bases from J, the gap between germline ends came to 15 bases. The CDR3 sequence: CASSYGTGTRNSPLHF. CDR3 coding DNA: TGTGCCAGCAGTTACGGGACCGGGACAAGGAATTCACCCCTCCACTTT.

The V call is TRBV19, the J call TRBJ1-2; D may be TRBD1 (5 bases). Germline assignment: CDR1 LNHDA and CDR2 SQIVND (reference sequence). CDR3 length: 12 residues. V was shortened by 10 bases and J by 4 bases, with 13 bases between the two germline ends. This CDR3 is CATGGGLYGYTF. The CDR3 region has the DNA TGTGCCACCGGGGGGGGTCTCTATGGCTACACCTTC.

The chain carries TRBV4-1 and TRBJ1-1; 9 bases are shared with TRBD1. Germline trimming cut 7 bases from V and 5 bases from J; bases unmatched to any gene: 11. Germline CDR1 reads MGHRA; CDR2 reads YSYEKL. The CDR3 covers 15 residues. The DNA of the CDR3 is TGCGCCAGCATGGGATGGGTGACAGGGGGTACTGAAGCTTTCTTT. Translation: CASMGWVTGGTEAFF.

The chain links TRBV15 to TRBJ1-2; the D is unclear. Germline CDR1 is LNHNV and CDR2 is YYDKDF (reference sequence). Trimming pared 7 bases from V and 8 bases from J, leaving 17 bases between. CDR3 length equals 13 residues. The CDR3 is CATTQNGVGGYTF. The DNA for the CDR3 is TGTGCCACCACCCAGAACGGGGTCGGGGGCTACACCTTC. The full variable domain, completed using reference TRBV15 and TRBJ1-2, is DAMVIQNPRYQVTQFGKPVTLSCSQTLNHNVMYWYQQKSSQAPKLLFHYYDKDFNNEADTPDNFQSRRPNTSFCFLDIRSPGLGDTAMYLCATTQNGVGGYTFGSGTRLTVV.

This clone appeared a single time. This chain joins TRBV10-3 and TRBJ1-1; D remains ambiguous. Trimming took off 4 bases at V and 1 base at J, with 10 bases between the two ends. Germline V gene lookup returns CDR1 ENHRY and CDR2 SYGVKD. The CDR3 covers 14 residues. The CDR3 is CAISGWGGNTEAFF. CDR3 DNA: TGTGCCATCAGTGGGTGGGGTGGGAACACTGAAGCTTTCTTT.

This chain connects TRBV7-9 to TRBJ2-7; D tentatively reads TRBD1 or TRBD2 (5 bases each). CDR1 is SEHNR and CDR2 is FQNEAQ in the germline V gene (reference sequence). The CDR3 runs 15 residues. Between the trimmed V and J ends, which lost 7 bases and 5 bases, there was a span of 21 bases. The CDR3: CASIPKGRGWHEQYF. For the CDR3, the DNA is TGTGCCAGCATCCCAAAGGGCCGGGGCTGGCACGAGCAGTACTTC.

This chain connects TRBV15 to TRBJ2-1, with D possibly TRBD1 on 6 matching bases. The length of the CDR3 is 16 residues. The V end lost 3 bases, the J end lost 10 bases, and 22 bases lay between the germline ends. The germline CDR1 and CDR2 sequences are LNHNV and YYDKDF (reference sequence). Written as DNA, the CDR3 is TGTGCCACCAGCAGGACCGGGACACGGCGATCGGGAGAGCAGTTCTTC. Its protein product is CATSRTGTRRSGEQFF.

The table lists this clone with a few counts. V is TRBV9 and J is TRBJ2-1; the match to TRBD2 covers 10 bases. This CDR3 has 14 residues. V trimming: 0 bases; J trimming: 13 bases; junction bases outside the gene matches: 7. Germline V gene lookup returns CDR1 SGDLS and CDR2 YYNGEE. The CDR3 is CASSVVSLAGDQFF. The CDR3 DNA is TGTGCCAGCAGCGTAGTCTCCCTAGCGGGGGATCAGTTCTTC.

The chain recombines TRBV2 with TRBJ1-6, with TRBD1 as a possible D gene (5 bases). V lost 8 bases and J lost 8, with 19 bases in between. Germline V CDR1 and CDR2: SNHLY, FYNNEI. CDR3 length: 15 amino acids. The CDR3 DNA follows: TGTGCCAGCTTGGGGGAAGGGGAGTTTCATTCACCCCTCCACTTT. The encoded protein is CASLGEGEFHSPLHF.

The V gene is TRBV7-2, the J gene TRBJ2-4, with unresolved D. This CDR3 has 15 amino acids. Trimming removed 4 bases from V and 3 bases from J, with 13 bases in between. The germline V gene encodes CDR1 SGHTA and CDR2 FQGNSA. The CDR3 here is CASSSPHLGKNIQYF. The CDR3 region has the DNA TGTGCCAGCAGCTCCCCCCATCTTGGCAAAAACATTCAGTACTTC.

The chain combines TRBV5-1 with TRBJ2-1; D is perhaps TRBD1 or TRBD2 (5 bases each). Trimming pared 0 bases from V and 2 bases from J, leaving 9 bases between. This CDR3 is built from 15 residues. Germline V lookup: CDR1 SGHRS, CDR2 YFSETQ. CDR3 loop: CASSLGDGPYNEQFF. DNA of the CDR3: TGCGCCAGCAGCTTGGGGGACGGACCCTACAATGAGCAGTTCTTC. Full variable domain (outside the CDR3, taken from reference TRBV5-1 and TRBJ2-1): KAGVTQTPRYLIKTRGQQVTLSCSPISGHRSVSWYQQTPGQGLQFLFEYFSETQRNKGNFPGRFSGRQFSNSRSEMNVSTLELGDSALYLCASSLGDGPYNEQFFGPGTRLTVL.

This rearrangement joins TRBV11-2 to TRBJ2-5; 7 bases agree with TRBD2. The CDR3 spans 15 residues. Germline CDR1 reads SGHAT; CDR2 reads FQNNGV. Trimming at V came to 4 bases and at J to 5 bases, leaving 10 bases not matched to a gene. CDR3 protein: CASSSRTSLWETQYF. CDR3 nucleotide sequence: TGTGCCAGCAGCTCCCGGACTAGTCTGTGGGAGACCCAGTACTTC.